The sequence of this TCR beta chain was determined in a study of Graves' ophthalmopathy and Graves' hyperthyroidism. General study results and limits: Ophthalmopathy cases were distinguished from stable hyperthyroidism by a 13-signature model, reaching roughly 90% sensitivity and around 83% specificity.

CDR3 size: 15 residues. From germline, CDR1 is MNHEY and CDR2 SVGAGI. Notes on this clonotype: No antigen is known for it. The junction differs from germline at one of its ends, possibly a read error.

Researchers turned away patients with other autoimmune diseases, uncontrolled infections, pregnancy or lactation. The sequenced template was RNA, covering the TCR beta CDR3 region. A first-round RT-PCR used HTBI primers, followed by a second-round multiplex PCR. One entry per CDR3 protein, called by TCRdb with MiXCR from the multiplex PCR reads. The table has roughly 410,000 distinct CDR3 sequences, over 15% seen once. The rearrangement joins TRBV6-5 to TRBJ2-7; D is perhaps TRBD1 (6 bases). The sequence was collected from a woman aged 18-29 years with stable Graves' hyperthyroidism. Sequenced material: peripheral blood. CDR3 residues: CAGSYSSTGTYEQYF. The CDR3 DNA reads TGTGCCGGCAGTTACTCATCTACAGGGACCTACGAGCAGTACTTC.